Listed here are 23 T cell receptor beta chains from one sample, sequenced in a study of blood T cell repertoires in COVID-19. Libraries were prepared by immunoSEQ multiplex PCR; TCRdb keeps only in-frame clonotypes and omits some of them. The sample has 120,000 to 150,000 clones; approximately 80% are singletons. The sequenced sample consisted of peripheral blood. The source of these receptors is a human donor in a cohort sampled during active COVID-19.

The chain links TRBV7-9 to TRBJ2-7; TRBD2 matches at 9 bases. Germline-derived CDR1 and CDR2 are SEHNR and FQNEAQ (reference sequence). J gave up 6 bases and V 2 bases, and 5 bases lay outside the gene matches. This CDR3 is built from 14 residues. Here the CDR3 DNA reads TGTGCCAGCAGCTTACCGGGACTAGCCTCCGAGCAGTACTTC. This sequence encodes CASSLPGLASEQYF.

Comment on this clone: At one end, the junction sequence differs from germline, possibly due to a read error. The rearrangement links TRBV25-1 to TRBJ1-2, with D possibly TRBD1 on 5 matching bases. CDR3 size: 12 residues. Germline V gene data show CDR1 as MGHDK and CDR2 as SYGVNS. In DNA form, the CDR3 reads TGTGCCAGCAGTTTTAGTCAGGGAAGAATGGCCTTC. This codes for CASSFSQGRMAF.

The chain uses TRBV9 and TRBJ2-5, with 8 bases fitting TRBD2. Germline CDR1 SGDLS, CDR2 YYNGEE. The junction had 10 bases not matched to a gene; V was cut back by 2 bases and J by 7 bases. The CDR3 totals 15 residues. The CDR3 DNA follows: TGTGCCAGCAGCGTCCAAACGGGAGGGACGGGGACCCAGTACTTC. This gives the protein CASSVQTGGTGTQYF.

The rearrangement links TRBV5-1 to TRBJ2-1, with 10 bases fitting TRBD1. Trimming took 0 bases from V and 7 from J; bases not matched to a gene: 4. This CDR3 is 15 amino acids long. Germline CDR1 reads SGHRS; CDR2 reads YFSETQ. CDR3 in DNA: TGCGCCAGCAGCTTGGGGGGGACAGGGGAAAATGAGCAGTTCTTC. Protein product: CASSLGGTGENEQFF.

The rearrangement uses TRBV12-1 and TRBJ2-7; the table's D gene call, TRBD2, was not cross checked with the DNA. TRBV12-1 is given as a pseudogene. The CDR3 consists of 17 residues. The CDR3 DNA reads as TGTGCCAGCAGCCCCAGCGGGAGTCCCACTAGCTCCTACGAGCAGTACGTC. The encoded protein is CASSPSGSPTSSYEQYV.

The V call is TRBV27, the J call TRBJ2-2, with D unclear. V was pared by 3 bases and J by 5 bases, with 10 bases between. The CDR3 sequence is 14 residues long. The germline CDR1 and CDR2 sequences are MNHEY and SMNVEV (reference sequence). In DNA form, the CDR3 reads TGTGCCAGCAGTTTCCGTCTAGAGACCGGGGAGCTGTTTTTT. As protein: CASSFRLETGELFF.

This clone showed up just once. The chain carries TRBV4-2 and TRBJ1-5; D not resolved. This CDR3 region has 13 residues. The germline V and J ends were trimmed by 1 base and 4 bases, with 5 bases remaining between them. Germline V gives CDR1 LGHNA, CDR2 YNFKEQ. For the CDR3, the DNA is TGTGCCAGCAGCCAAGGAGGGAATCAGCCCCAGCATTTT. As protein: CASSQGGNQPQHF.

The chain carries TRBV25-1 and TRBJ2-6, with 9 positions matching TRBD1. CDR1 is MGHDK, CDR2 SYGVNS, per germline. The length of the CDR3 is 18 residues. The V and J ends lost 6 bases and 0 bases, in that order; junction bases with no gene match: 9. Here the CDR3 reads CASRIRDRDPSGANVLTF. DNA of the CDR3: TGTGCCAGCAGAATCCGGGACAGGGACCCCTCTGGGGCCAACGTCCTGACTTTC.

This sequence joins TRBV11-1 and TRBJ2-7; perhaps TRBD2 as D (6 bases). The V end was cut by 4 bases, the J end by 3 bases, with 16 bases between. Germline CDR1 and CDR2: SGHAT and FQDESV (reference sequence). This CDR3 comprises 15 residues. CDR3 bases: TGTGCCAGCAGCTCCCGGGACTTGACTGACTACGAGCAGTACGTC. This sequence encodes CASSSRDLTDYEQYV.

The CDR3 protein is CASSPNQAGGRGQEQFF. The CDR3 coding sequence is TGTGCCAGCTCACCAAACCAAGCGGGAGGCCGGGGGCAGGAGCAGTTCTTC. The chain combines TRBV18 with TRBJ2-1, with 9 nucleotides matching TRBD2. Germline V gene lookup returns CDR1 KGHSH and CDR2 LQKENI. V shed 2 bases and J 10 bases; nucleotides not matched to a gene: 15. This CDR3 is 17 amino acids long.

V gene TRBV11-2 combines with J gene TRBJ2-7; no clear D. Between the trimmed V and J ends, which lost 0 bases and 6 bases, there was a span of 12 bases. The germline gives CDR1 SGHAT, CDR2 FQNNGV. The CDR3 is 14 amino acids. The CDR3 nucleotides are TGTGCCAGCAGCTTAGACCCCGCGGCTAGCGAGCAGTACGTC. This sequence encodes CASSLDPAASEQYV.

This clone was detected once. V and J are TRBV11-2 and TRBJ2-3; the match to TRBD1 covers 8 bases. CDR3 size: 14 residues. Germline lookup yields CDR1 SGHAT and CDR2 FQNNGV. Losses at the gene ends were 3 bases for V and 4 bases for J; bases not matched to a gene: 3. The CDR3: CASSFPGGPDTQYF. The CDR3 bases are TGTGCCAGCAGCTTCCCAGGGGGCCCAGATACGCAGTATTTT.

CDR3 amino acids: CASSALGARTNEKLFF. In DNA form, the CDR3 reads TGTGCCAGCAGCGCTCTGGGGGCACGGACTAATGAAAAACTGTTTTTT. The chain uses TRBV2 and TRBJ1-4; the D gene is possibly TRBD1 (6 bases). Trimming removed 6 bases at V and 2 bases at J, with 16 bases between. CDR1 is SNHLY, CDR2 FYNNEI, per germline. This CDR3 is 16 amino acids long. Full variable domain (remainder filled in from reference TRBV2 and TRBJ1-4): EPEVTQTPSHQVTQMGQEVILRCVPISNHLYFYWYRQILGQKVEFLVSFYNNEISEKSEIFDDQFSVERPDGSNFTLKIRSTKLEDSAMYFCASSALGARTNEKLFFGSGTQLSVL.

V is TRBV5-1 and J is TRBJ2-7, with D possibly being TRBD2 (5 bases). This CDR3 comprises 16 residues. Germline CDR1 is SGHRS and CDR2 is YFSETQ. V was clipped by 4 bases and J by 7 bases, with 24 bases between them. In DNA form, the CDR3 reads TGCGCCAGCAGCCCCACCCTAATGGTAGGGTCGGGGGAGCAGTACTTC. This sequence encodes CASSPTLMVGSGEQYF.

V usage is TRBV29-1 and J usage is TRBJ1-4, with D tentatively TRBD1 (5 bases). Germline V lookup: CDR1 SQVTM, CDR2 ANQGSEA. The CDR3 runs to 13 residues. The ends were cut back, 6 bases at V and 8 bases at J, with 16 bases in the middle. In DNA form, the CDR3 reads TGCAGCGTCCGGGTTGGGGCCGACGAAAAACTGTTTTTT. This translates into CSVRVGADEKLFF.

The CDR3 nucleotides read TGTGCCAGCAGCCAAGATAATGAGGGGGACCCTACTAACTATGGCTACACCTTC. This encodes CASSQDNEGDPTNYGYTF. The rearrangement links TRBV4-2 to TRBJ1-2, with D perhaps TRBD1 (6 bases). Germline CDR1 and CDR2: LGHNA and YNFKEQ. The CDR3 covers 18 residues. V dropped 0 bases and J dropped 0 bases, with 17 bases sitting between them.

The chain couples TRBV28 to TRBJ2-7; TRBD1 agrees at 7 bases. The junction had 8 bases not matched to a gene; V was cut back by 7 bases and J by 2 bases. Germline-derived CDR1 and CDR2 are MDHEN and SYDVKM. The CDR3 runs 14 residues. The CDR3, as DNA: TGTGCCAGCATCAGGCAGGGGGAGACCTACGAGCAGTACTTC. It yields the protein CASIRQGETYEQYF.

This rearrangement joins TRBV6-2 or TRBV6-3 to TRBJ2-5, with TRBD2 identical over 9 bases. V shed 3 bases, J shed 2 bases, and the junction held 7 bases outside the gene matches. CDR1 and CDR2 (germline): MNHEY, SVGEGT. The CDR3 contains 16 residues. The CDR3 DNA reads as TGTGCCAGCAGTTATTCCCCTAGCGGGGCACAAGAGACCCAGTACTTC. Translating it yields CASSYSPSGAQETQYF.

CDR3 in amino acids: CATSREVAGAFISGANVLTF. DNA of the CDR3: TGTGCCACCAGCAGAGAAGTGGCAGGGGCCTTCATCTCTGGGGCCAACGTCCTGACTTTC. The V call is TRBV15, the J call TRBJ2-6, with a possible D match to TRBD1 (6 bases). This CDR3 has 20 amino acids. Germline values: CDR1 LNHNV, CDR2 YYDKDF (reference sequence). Trimming removed 0 bases from V and 0 bases from J, with 18 bases in between.

In DNA, the CDR3 is TGTGCCAGCAGTTCCACTAGCGGGGGATACAATGAGCAGTTCTTC. Encoded protein: CASSSTSGGYNEQFF. The rearrangement joins TRBV6-5 to TRBJ2-1; 11 bases map to TRBD2. Looked up from germline, CDR1 is MNHEY and CDR2 is SVGAGI. The trim removed 4 bases at V and 4 bases at J, leaving 3 bases unmatched. The CDR3 has 15 residues.

CDR3 in amino acids: CATKTETEAFF. The CDR3, as DNA: TGTGCCACCAAGACAGAAACTGAAGCTTTCTTT. The genes are TRBV28 and TRBJ1-1; D is possibly TRBD1 (5 bases). The CDR3 covers 11 residues. Germline V lookup: CDR1 MDHEN, CDR2 SYDVKM. Trimming took off 10 bases at V and 5 bases at J, with 11 bases between the two ends.

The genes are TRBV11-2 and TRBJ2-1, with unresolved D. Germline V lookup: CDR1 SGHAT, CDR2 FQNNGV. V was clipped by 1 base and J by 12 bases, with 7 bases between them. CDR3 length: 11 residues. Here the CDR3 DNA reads TGTGCCAGCAGCTTAGGCGTTTTGCAGTTCTTC. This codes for CASSLGVLQFF.

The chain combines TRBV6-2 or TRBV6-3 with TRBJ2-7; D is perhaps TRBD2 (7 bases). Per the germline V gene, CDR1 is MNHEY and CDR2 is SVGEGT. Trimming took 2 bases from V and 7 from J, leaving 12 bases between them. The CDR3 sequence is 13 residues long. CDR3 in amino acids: CASSYEGRGEQYF. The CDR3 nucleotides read TGTGCCAGCAGTTACGAGGGGAGGGGGGAGCAGTACTTC.